Below are 18 T cell receptor beta chains sequenced from a single sample in a study of cytomegalovirus exposure and HLA in healthy donors (dated by TCRdb to the late 2010s). The library was made by the immunoSEQ multiplex PCR assay. For the multiplex PCR, a mixture combining 60 forward primers for TCR Vbeta segments and 13 reverse primers for TCR Jbeta segments was used. Imported from immuneACCESS, the table was reduced by TCRdb to in-frame sequences with V and J called. These copies leave out some clones; in studies compared against another copy, an unresolved V gene accounts for under half, and the cause of the remainder is not known. Present in this sample are 130,000 or so clones, roughly three quarters of which were seen just once. The ten largest clones represent 0.8% to 0.95% of the sample. Sequencing used PBMCs. These receptors were collected from a woman aged 60-75 years in good health and CMV-seronegative.

This clone was found a few times. V and J are TRBV15 and TRBJ2-7, with D unresolved. Trimming stripped 3 bases from V and 2 bases from J, with 14 bases between. Germline CDR1 and CDR2: LNHNV and YYDKDF (reference sequence). The length of the CDR3 is 15 residues. This CDR3 reads CATSSFPRVPYEQYF. CDR3 coding DNA: TGTGCCACCAGCAGTTTCCCCCGGGTACCCTACGAGCAGTACTTC.

The CDR3, as DNA: TGTGCCAGCTCGCTCCTCGAAGGGACAGTAGAATCACCCCTCCACTTT. Protein product: CASSLLEGTVESPLHF. The chain links TRBV18 to TRBJ1-6; 7 bases are a match to TRBD1. Germline CDR1 and CDR2: KGHSH and LQKENI. This CDR3 spans 16 amino acids. Trimming took 6 bases from V and 10 from J; bases not matched to a gene: 15. Variable domain in full (rest from reference TRBV18 and TRBJ1-6): NAGVMQNPRHLVRRRGQEARLRCSPMKGHSHVYWYRQLPEEGLKFMVYLQKENIIDESGMPKERFSAEFPKEGPSILRIQQVVRGDSAAYFCASSLLEGTVESPLHFGNGTRLTVT.

The rearrangement uses TRBV2 and TRBJ1-2; D is ambiguous. The CDR3 totals 14 residues. The ends were cut back, 6 bases at V and 4 bases at J, with 15 bases in the middle. Germline V gives CDR1 SNHLY, CDR2 FYNNEI. CDR3 sequence: CASSGPGVGYGYTF. CDR3 DNA: TGTGCCAGCAGCGGCCCCGGGGTTGGCTATGGCTACACCTTC.

The chain carries TRBV6-1 and TRBJ2-3, with TRBD2 matching 9 bases. CDR1 MNHNS and CDR2 SASEGT come from the germline V gene. With V trimmed by 2 bases and J by 3 bases, 6 bases remained unmatched. CDR3 length: 16 residues. CDR3 in amino acids: CASSETGGGDTDTQYF. The CDR3 nucleotides are TGTGCCAGCAGTGAAACCGGCGGGGGGGATACAGATACGCAGTATTTT.

V usage is TRBV6-1 and J usage is TRBJ2-1, with 9 bases identical to TRBD1. Unmatched junction bases numbered 5, after V lost 3 bases and J lost 5 bases. The CDR3 extends over 15 amino acids. CDR1 MNHNS and CDR2 SASEGT come from the germline V gene. The CDR3 DNA is TGTGCCAGCAGTGATGGGACAGGGAGGAACAATGAGCAGTTCTTC. This encodes CASSDGTGRNNEQFF.

Only one count was recorded for this clone. The J gene is TRBJ2-7, the V gene TRBV9; 9 positions agree with TRBD1. There are 17 residues in the CDR3. CDR1 and CDR2 (germline): SGDLS, YYNGEE. V lost 0 bases to trimming and J lost 2 bases; unmatched junction nucleotides: 9. CDR3 sequence: CASSVAATGGFPYEQYF. The DNA of the CDR3 is TGTGCCAGCAGCGTAGCAGCGACAGGGGGGTTCCCCTACGAGCAGTACTTC. Combining the CDR3 with reference TRBV9 and TRBJ2-7 gives the whole variable domain DSGVTQTPKHLITATGQRVTLRCSPRSGDLSVYWYQQSLDQGLQFLIQYYNGEERAKGNILERFSAQQFPDLHSELNLSSLELGDSALYFCASSVAATGGFPYEQYFGPGTRLTVT.

This clone was detected only a few times. The CDR3, as DNA: TGTGCCAGCAGCTTTGGAGGGACAGGGAACTATGGCTACACCTTC. This encodes CASSFGGTGNYGYTF. The chain couples TRBV7-3 to TRBJ1-2; TRBD1 aligns across 9 bases. The CDR3 loop spans 15 amino acids. CDR1 SGHTA and CDR2 FQGTGA come from the germline V gene. V lost 3 bases and J lost 2; bases outside the gene matches: 4.

The chain uses TRBV28 and TRBJ1-5; TRBD1 matches at 7 bases. Germline CDR1 and CDR2: MDHEN and SYDVKM. With V trimmed by 4 bases and J by 4 bases, 10 bases remained unmatched. CDR3 size: 16 residues. The CDR3 DNA reads as TGTGCCAGCAGTTCGACAGGGTTCGCCCCGAATCAGCCCCAGCATTTT. This gives the protein CASSSTGFAPNQPQHF. Supplemented by reference TRBV28 and TRBJ1-5, the full variable domain reads DVKVTQSSRYLVKRTGEKVFLECVQDMDHENMFWYRQDPGLGLRLIYFSYDVKMKEKGDIPEGYSVSREKKERFSLILESASTNQTSMYLCASSSTGFAPNQPQHFGDGTRLSIL.

The rearrangement links TRBV5-1 to TRBJ2-1, with TRBD2 identical over 8 bases. The CDR3 is made up of 16 amino acids. The J segment lost 8 bases and the V segment lost 6 bases, leaving 16 bases of the junction unmatched. Germline V CDR1 and CDR2: SGHRS, YFSETQ. The CDR3 nucleotides are TGCGCCAGCACCCCTTACGGGACTAGGGGTGTCGATGAGCAGTTCTTC. Its protein product is CASTPYGTRGVDEQFF.

The chain combines TRBV6-6 with TRBJ2-7, with D uncertain. Germline V CDR1 and CDR2: MNHNY, SVGAGI (reference sequence). Trimming shortened V by 2 bases and J by 1 base, and 9 bases separated the two germline ends. The CDR3 consists of 14 residues. CDR3 coding DNA: TGTGCCAGCAGTTACCCGGCAGGTTCCTACGAGCAGTACTTC. As protein: CASSYPAGSYEQYF.

This clone was detected a few times. This chain joins TRBV7-7 and TRBJ2-1; 10 nucleotides line up with TRBD2. The CDR3 loop spans 15 amino acids. Trimming at V came to 2 bases and at J to 4 bases, leaving 2 bases not matched to a gene. In germline, CDR1 is SSHAT, CDR2 FNYEAQ (reference sequence). CDR3 DNA sequence: TGTGCCAGCAGCTTATCTAGCGGGGGTTACAATGAGCAGTTCTTC. Its translation is CASSLSSGGYNEQFF.

V gene TRBV28 combines with J gene TRBJ1-2; 9 bases map to TRBD1. The V gene's germline CDR1 is MDHEN and CDR2 SYDVKM. Trimming removed 6 bases from V and 5 bases from J; junction bases left unmatched: 7. The CDR3 covers 14 residues. CDR3 amino acids: CASSPQTGGYGYTF. In DNA, the CDR3 is TGTGCCAGCAGCCCTCAGACAGGGGGGTATGGCTACACCTTC.

The chain has TRBV2 and TRBJ1-4; 10 bases fit TRBD1. CDR3 length: 14 residues. V trimming: 10 bases; J trimming: 7 bases; junction bases outside the gene matches: 9. From germline, CDR1 is SNHLY and CDR2 FYNNEI. Here the CDR3 DNA reads TGTGCCACTAACCGACAGGGGGCTGGTGAAAAACTGTTTTTT. Amino acid sequence: CATNRQGAGEKLFF.

The chain couples TRBV7-9 to TRBJ2-7; 10 nucleotides match TRBD2. Germline V CDR1 and CDR2: SEHNR, FQNEAQ (reference sequence). Trimming took 2 bases from V and 8 from J; bases not matched to a gene: 6. This CDR3 spans 14 amino acids. The CDR3 here is CASSLTTAGGQQYF. The CDR3 bases are TGTGCCAGCAGCTTAACAACAGCGGGAGGGCAGCAGTACTTC.

The chain employs TRBV5-1 and TRBJ2-1, with TRBD2 matching 11 bases. CDR1 is SGHRS and CDR2 is YFSETQ in the germline V gene. The CDR3 runs 16 residues. V was pared by 4 bases and J by 2 bases, with 5 bases of the junction left unmatched. CDR3 sequence: CASSGGLAVPYNEQFF. The DNA for the CDR3 is TGCGCCAGCAGCGGGGGACTAGCGGTACCCTACAATGAGCAGTTCTTC.

The rearrangement links TRBV11-2 to TRBJ1-1; unclear D gene. The V and J ends lost 3 bases and 8 bases respectively, with 10 bases between them. This CDR3 has 12 amino acids. The germline CDR1 and CDR2 sequences are SGHAT and FQNNGV. The CDR3, as DNA: TGTGCCAGCAGCTTCCGGGAGAAAGAAGCTTTCTTT. It yields the protein CASSFREKEAFF.

The chain has TRBV28 and TRBJ2-7; 7 bases align to TRBD1. The V and J ends lost 5 bases and 2 bases, in that order; junction bases with no gene match: 6. Per the germline V gene, CDR1 is MDHEN and CDR2 is SYDVKM. CDR3 size: 14 residues. The CDR3: CASSQGTAPYEQYF. CDR3 DNA: TGTGCCAGCAGTCAAGGGACAGCTCCCTACGAGCAGTACTTC.

J is TRBJ2-6 and V is TRBV5-1; D is uncertain. Germline assignment: CDR1 SGHRS and CDR2 YFSETQ. Trimming stripped 6 bases from V and 0 bases from J, with 7 bases between. This CDR3 is built from 14 residues. This chain's CDR3 is CASTPGSGANVLTF. In DNA, the CDR3 is TGCGCCAGCACCCCAGGCTCTGGGGCCAACGTCCTGACTTTC.